These 11 T cell receptor beta chains came from one sample sequenced in a study of blood T cell repertoires in COVID-19. The repertoire was sequenced with immunoSEQ multiplex PCR; TCRdb's copy has only in-frame clones and lacks some. The sample yields 130,000 or so clones, over 80% seen once. Sequencing was carried out using peripheral blood. These receptors were collected from a man aged 25 to 45 with COVID-19, enrolled during active disease.

V and J are TRBV29-1 and TRBJ2-5; 8 nucleotides align to TRBD2. CDR1 and CDR2 from the germline V gene are SQVTM and ANQGSEA. With 0 bases clipped from V and 5 bases from J, the junction kept 5 bases outside the gene matches. This CDR3 spans 14 amino acids. This CDR3 reads CSVEEAGAGETQYF. DNA of the CDR3: TGCAGCGTTGAAGAAGCGGGAGCGGGGGAGACCCAGTACTTC.

The J gene is TRBJ2-2, the V gene TRBV1; TRBD2, the table's D call, lacks a check against the DNA. TRBV1 is listed as a pseudogene. The CDR3 loop spans 11 amino acids. Here the CDR3 reads CTSSPAGELFF. For the CDR3, the DNA is TGCACCAGCAGCCCCGCCGGGGAGCTGTTTTTT.

The genes are TRBV6-5 and TRBJ2-7, with a weak D call TRBD2 (6 bases). Per germline, CDR1 MNHEY and CDR2 SVGAGI. V lost 6 bases and J lost 3, with 9 bases in between. There are 12 residues in the CDR3. CDR3 sequence (DNA): TGTGCCAGCAGCGGGGGAGTCTACGAGCAGTACTTC. Translating it yields CASSGGVYEQYF.

Here the CDR3 reads CAISRVERDEQFF. The CDR3 DNA is TGTGCCATCTCTCGGGTAGAGCGGGACGAGCAGTTCTTC. This sequence joins TRBV10-3 and TRBJ2-1; TRBD2 matches 7 bases. The length of the CDR3 is 13 residues. Germline values: CDR1 ENHRY, CDR2 SYGVKD. The V gene end was trimmed by 8 bases and the J gene end by 10 bases; junction bases not matched to a gene: 11.

The chain carries TRBV9 and TRBJ2-3; D not resolved. The CDR3 has 12 residues. Trimming took 0 bases from V and 4 from J, leaving 3 bases between them. Germline assignment: CDR1 SGDLS and CDR2 YYNGEE. CDR3 coding DNA: TGTGCCAGCAGCGTAGCGGCAGATACGCAGTATTTT. Translated, it gives CASSVAADTQYF.

This chain connects TRBV6-4 to TRBJ1-5; D ambiguous. V was trimmed by 8 bases and J by 9 bases, leaving 17 bases between them. CDR3 size: 13 residues. Per the germline V gene, CDR1 is MRHNA and CDR2 is SNTAGT. The DNA of the CDR3 is TGTGCCAGCGCGACGGGAGTCATTCCGCCCCAGCATTTT. Its translation is CASATGVIPPQHF.

V is TRBV6-5 and J is TRBJ1-1; tentative D call: TRBD1 (6 bases). V lost 9 bases to trimming and J lost 5 bases, with 22 bases between them. The germline CDR1 and CDR2 sequences are MNHEY and SVGAGI. There are 15 residues in the CDR3. The CDR3 sequence is CASTLGEGVRTEAFF. The CDR3 region has the DNA TGTGCCAGTACCCTAGGGGAGGGGGTGAGGACTGAAGCTTTCTTT.

This clone is a singleton in its sample. The chain joins TRBV10-3 to TRBJ1-3; a possible D gene is TRBD1 (5 bases). Deletions cut 3 bases from V and 8 bases from J, with 8 bases between. The CDR3 is made up of 12 amino acids. Per the germline V gene, CDR1 is ENHRY and CDR2 is SYGVKD. As DNA, the CDR3 is TGTGCCATCAGTGACGGGGGGGACACCATATATTTT. Protein sequence: CAISDGGDTIYF.

The rearrangement uses TRBV29-1 and TRBJ1-1; D not certain. Trimming removed 1 base at V and 0 bases at J, with 6 bases between. The CDR3 totals 13 residues. The germline gives CDR1 SQVTM, CDR2 ANQGSEA. CDR3 region: CSVEGQLNTEAFF. CDR3 sequence (DNA): TGCAGCGTTGAAGGTCAGTTGAACACTGAAGCTTTCTTT.

The chain recombines TRBV19 with TRBJ2-7, with 13 bases matching TRBD2. V trimming: 5 bases; J trimming: 5 bases; junction bases outside the gene matches: 6. CDR3 length: 15 amino acids. Germline values: CDR1 LNHDA, CDR2 SQIVND (reference sequence). The CDR3 region has the DNA TGTGCCAGTAGTTCCCGGACTAGCGGGAGAGACGAGCAGTACTTC. This codes for CASSSRTSGRDEQYF.

The chain is built from TRBV14 and TRBJ2-3, with D possibly being TRBD2 (5 bases). V lost 3 bases to trimming and J lost 2 bases, with 12 bases between them. This CDR3 is 15 amino acids long. Germline loops: CDR1 SGHDN, CDR2 FVKESK. This chain's CDR3 is CASSQERTSTDTQYF. The CDR3 DNA reads as TGTGCCAGCAGCCAGGAGCGGACCTCCACAGATACGCAGTATTTT.